The 29 T cell receptor beta chains below all came from one sample that was sequenced in a study of human T cells and chemical hapten exposure. Time point reported: pre-sensitization, week 0. Treatment meaning: therapeutic diphenylcyclopropenone sensitization with weekly scalp DPC. TCRdb redid the calling of the RACE reads with MiXCR, one entry per CDR3 protein. The data show 84,000 or so distinct CDR3 sequences, with 8.5% to 9% seen just once and 2.5% to 3% held by the top ten. The source material was whole blood, sampled in connection with sensitization to the hapten diphenylcyclopropenone (DPC). These receptor sequences come from a man aged 40-49 years with alopecia areata. Some clones in this sample may be carry-over from other donors' samples.

The chain has TRBV6-2 or TRBV6-3 and TRBJ2-1; no reliable D call. V lost 0 bases to trimming and J lost 10 bases, with 10 bases between them. Germline V gene sequence: CDR1 MNHEY, CDR2 SVGEGT. CDR3 size: 13 residues. The CDR3 is CASSYSIHPEQFF. CDR3 DNA sequence: TGTGCCAGCAGTTACTCGATACACCCAGAGCAGTTCTTC.

Of note for this clonotype: The junction shows a germline mismatch at one end, possibly a read error. This chain connects TRBV30 to TRBJ2-3; D remains ambiguous. CDR3 length equals 16 residues. Germline loops: CDR1 GTSNPN, CDR2 SVGIG (reference sequence). The CDR3 nucleotides are TGTGACTGGAGCAGGTTTGGTTTGGGAAGCACAGATACGCAGTATTTT. This encodes CDWSRFGLGSTDTQYF.

About this clonotype itself: A read error may explain this, as a much larger clone is one base away. This chain's CDR3 is CSVQESSYNEQFF. DNA of the CDR3: TGCAGCGTTCAGGAGAGCTCCTACAATGAGCAGTTCTTC. V usage is TRBV29-1 and J usage is TRBJ2-1; no firm D call. CDR1 SQVTM and CDR2 ANQGSEA come from the germline V gene. CDR3 length: 13 amino acids. V shed 5 bases and J shed 0 bases, with 8 bases lying between them.

Only a few counts were recorded for this clonotype. The chain has TRBV28 and TRBJ2-7; 10 nucleotides align to TRBD1. V shed 5 bases, J shed 5 bases, and the junction held 6 bases outside the gene matches. The germline V gene has CDR1 MDHEN and CDR2 SYDVKM. This CDR3 comprises 14 residues. The CDR3 DNA sequence: TGTGCCAGCAGTCCCGGGACAGGGGTGAACGAGCAGTACTTC. It is translated as CASSPGTGVNEQYF.

There are a few counts of this clonotype. V gene TRBV19 combines with J gene TRBJ2-1; 13 bases fit TRBD2. This CDR3 has 16 amino acids. Germline V gene sequence: CDR1 LNHDA, CDR2 SQIVND (reference sequence). Trimming at V came to 5 bases and at J to 7 bases, leaving 8 bases not matched to a gene. In nucleotides, the CDR3 is TGTGCCAGTAGTGCGAAACTAGCGGGAGGGTTAAATGAGCAGTTCTTC. The encoded protein is CASSAKLAGGLNEQFF.

This clonotype was detected many times. The chain carries TRBV20-1 and TRBJ2-3, with 7 bases identical to TRBD1. CDR3 size: 15 residues. V was pared by 2 bases and J by 5 bases, with 10 bases of the junction left unmatched. Germline values: CDR1 DFQATT, CDR2 SNEGSKA (reference sequence). The CDR3 coding sequence is TGCAGTGCTAGACCCGGGACAGATATCCGAGATACGCAGTATTTT. Its protein is CSARPGTDIRDTQYF.

This clonotype was seen a few times. The gene calls are TRBV29-1 and TRBJ2-3; D is possibly TRBD1 or TRBD2 (5 bases each). V lost 7 bases and J 2 bases, leaving 16 bases between the germline ends. Germline CDR1 SQVTM, CDR2 ANQGSEA. CDR3 size: 14 residues. The CDR3 loop reads CSAINRGPTDTQYF. The CDR3 DNA sequence: TGCAGCGCAATTAATCGGGGCCCCACAGATACGCAGTATTTT.

This clonotype was detected many times. In DNA form, the CDR3 reads TGTGCCAGCAGCCAATGGCGTGGGACGGGTAACGAGCAGTACTTC. Residues: CASSQWRGTGNEQYF. The rearrangement uses TRBV3-1 and TRBJ2-7, with D perhaps assigned TRBD1 or TRBD2 (5 bases each). V dropped 2 bases and J dropped 5 bases, with 16 bases sitting between them. Germline values: CDR1 LGHDT, CDR2 YNNKEL (reference sequence). The CDR3 loop spans 15 amino acids.

This clonotype has at least ten counts. This rearrangement joins TRBV4-3 to TRBJ2-1, with D tentatively TRBD1 or TRBD2 (5 bases each). Between the trimmed V and J ends, which lost 4 bases and 4 bases, there was a span of 14 bases. CDR1 is LGHNA and CDR2 is YSLEER in the germline V gene. The CDR3 is made up of 15 amino acids. This chain's CDR3 is CASSRLPGAYNEQFF. CDR3 nucleotides: TGCGCCAGCAGCCGCCTACCCGGGGCGTACAATGAGCAGTTCTTC.

The chain uses TRBV11-1 and TRBJ2-3, with 8 bases aligning to TRBD1. The CDR3 extends over 20 amino acids. CDR1 is SGHAT and CDR2 is FQDESV in the germline V gene (reference sequence). The J segment lost 1 base and the V segment lost 0 bases, leaving 15 bases of the junction unmatched. This CDR3 is CASSLARGRGVLRRTDTQYF. In nucleotides, the CDR3 is TGTGCCAGCAGCTTAGCCAGGGGGCGCGGGGTACTAAGACGCACAGATACGCAGTATTTT.

V and J are TRBV5-4 and TRBJ2-1; 11 nucleotides align to TRBD2. Germline loops: CDR1 SGHNT, CDR2 YYREEE (reference sequence). This CDR3 spans 16 amino acids. After removal of 2 bases from V and 5 bases from J, the junction contained 6 bases not matched to a gene. The CDR3 DNA reads TGTGCCAGCAGCTTTACACTAGCGGGAGTACACAATGAGCAGTTCTTC. Its translation: CASSFTLAGVHNEQFF.

This clonotype showed up just a few times. The genes are TRBV13 and TRBJ2-5; 12 bases align to TRBD2. The CDR3 is made up of 17 amino acids. The junction had 11 bases not matched to a gene; V was cut back by 7 bases and J by 2 bases. CDR1 and CDR2 (germline): PRHDT, FYEKMQ (reference sequence). The CDR3, as DNA: TGTGCCAGCAACAAAAGGGGAGGACTAGCGGGGCAAGAGACCCAGTACTTC. Its protein product is CASNKRGGLAGQETQYF.

The chain is built from TRBV29-1 and TRBJ1-5; D not certain. Germline assignment: CDR1 SQVTM and CDR2 ANQGSEA. V lost 4 bases and J lost 6, with 13 bases in between. This CDR3 spans 13 amino acids. CDR3 protein: CSVVQGGSQPQHF. CDR3 nucleotides: TGCAGCGTTGTTCAAGGCGGCAGTCAGCCCCAGCATTTT.

A word on this clonotype: At one end, the junction sequence differs from germline, possibly due to a read error. The chain uses TRBV7-7 and TRBJ2-3; D unresolved. The CDR3 loop spans 13 amino acids. Per germline, CDR1 SSHAT and CDR2 FNYEAQ (reference sequence). The DNA for the CDR3 is TGTGCTAGCAGCGACGAGGAGAGAGATACGCAGTATTTT. Translating it yields CASSDEERDTQYF. Full variable domain (remainder filled in from reference TRBV7-7 and TRBJ2-3): GAGVSQSPRYKVTKRGQDVTLRCDPISSHATLYWYQQALGQGPEFLTYFNYEAQPDKSGLPSDRFSAERPEGSISTLTIQRTEQRDSAMYRCASSDEERDTQYFGPGTRLTVL.

This clonotype was picked up a small number of times. The V call is TRBV18, the J call TRBJ2-7, with D perhaps TRBD2 (6 bases). Trimming shortened V by 1 base and J by 4 bases, and 8 bases separated the two germline ends. Germline CDR1 reads KGHSH; CDR2 reads LQKENI. There are 13 residues in the CDR3. The CDR3 bases are TGTGCCAGCTCACCACGGGAGGTTTACGAGCAGTACTTC. Amino acids: CASSPREVYEQYF.

This clonotype was seen repeatedly, ten times or more. The conserved closing phenylalanine or tryptophan is absent in this CDR3, likely reflecting a read error. No DNA is shown, since the ends of the CDR3 on it are uncertain; the CDR3 is the one TCRdb lists. The chain is built from TRBV2 and TRBJ2-3; TRBD1, the table's D call, lacks a check against the DNA. 11 amino acids form the CDR3, both terminal residues included. Germline values: CDR1 SNHLY, CDR2 FYNNEI. CDR3 sequence reads: CASSAGPLVVL.

A few counts support this clonotype. The rearrangement links TRBV6-1 to TRBJ2-7, with 7 bases matching TRBD1. In germline, CDR1 is MNHNS, CDR2 SASEGT. This CDR3 has 13 amino acids. Trimming cost V 5 bases and J 7 bases; bases outside gene matches: 8. The CDR3 spells CASSIDRAKEQYF. The CDR3 nucleotides are TGTGCCAGCAGTATCGACAGGGCGAAGGAGCAGTACTTC.

This clonotype came up many times. V gene TRBV10-3 combines with J gene TRBJ2-3, with 12 bases lining up with TRBD2. This CDR3 contains 16 residues. Germline CDR1 reads ENHRY; CDR2 reads SYGVKD. V lost 7 bases to trimming and J lost 2 bases; unmatched junction nucleotides: 7. As DNA, the CDR3 is TGTGCCATCATGTCGCCTAGCGGGAGGGACACAGATACGCAGTATTTT. Translating gives CAIMSPSGRDTDTQYF.

This chain links TRBV10-2 with TRBJ2-3, with TRBD2 matching 7 bases. Germline V lookup: CDR1 WSHSY, CDR2 SAAADI. The CDR3 runs 14 residues. J lost 2 bases, V lost 5 bases, and 4 bases had no gene match. The CDR3 nucleotides are TGCGCCAGCAGTTTCGGGGGGACCACAGATACGCAGTATTTT. Protein sequence: CASSFGGTTDTQYF.

This rearrangement joins TRBV7-6 to TRBJ1-5; D call uncertain. V lost 3 bases to trimming and J lost 8 bases, with 11 bases between them. The CDR3 loop spans 13 amino acids. Germline V gives CDR1 SGHVS, CDR2 FNYEAQ. This chain's CDR3 is CASSLTSKEPQHF. The CDR3 nucleotides are TGTGCCAGCAGCTTGACATCCAAGGAGCCCCAGCATTTT.

This clonotype appeared a few times. The chain recombines TRBV18 with TRBJ2-1; 9 bases are shared with TRBD2. Germline values: CDR1 KGHSH, CDR2 LQKENI. The trim removed 0 bases at V and 8 bases at J, leaving 2 bases unmatched. The CDR3 loop spans 14 amino acids. The CDR3 is CASSPPSGSDEQFF. For the CDR3, the DNA is TGTGCCAGCTCACCACCTAGCGGGAGCGATGAGCAGTTCTTC.

This clonotype was seen a few times. The J gene is TRBJ2-5, the V gene TRBV28; unclear D gene. The CDR3 is 13 amino acids. V was cut by 7 bases and J by 1 base, with 10 bases left in between. CDR1 and CDR2 from the germline V gene are MDHEN and SYDVKM. CDR3 residues: CASTPTFQETQYF. Written as DNA, the CDR3 is TGTGCCAGCACCCCAACATTCCAAGAGACCCAGTACTTC.

A few counts support this clonotype. The V call is TRBV19, the J call TRBJ2-3; possibly TRBD2 for D (5 bases). Germline CDR1 LNHDA, CDR2 SQIVND (reference sequence). This CDR3 region has 15 residues. Between the trimmed V and J ends, which lost 4 bases and 4 bases, there was a span of 15 bases. The CDR3, as DNA: TGTGCCAGTAGTAGTAGCCCTCACGGGGCAGATACGCAGTATTTT. Amino acids: CASSSSPHGADTQYF. The full variable domain, completed using reference TRBV19 and TRBJ2-3, is DGGITQSPKYLFRKEGQNVTLSCEQNLNHDAMYWYRQDPGQGLRLIYYSQIVNDFQKGDIAEGYSVSREKKESFPLTVTSAQKNPTAFYLCASSSSPHGADTQYFGPGTRLTVL.

The V gene is TRBV6-2 or TRBV6-3, the J gene TRBJ2-3; 11 bases agree with TRBD2. With 5 bases clipped from V and 5 bases from J, the junction kept 6 bases outside the gene matches. Germline V gives CDR1 MNHEY, CDR2 SVGEGT. The CDR3 consists of 15 residues. The CDR3 DNA is TGTGCCAGCAGTGCGGGACTAGCGGTATTAGATACGCAGTATTTT. Translating gives CASSAGLAVLDTQYF.

This chain joins TRBV18 and TRBJ1-1, with unresolved D. The V gene lost 3 bases and the J gene lost 7 bases, with 15 bases spanning the gap. The CDR3 is made up of 14 amino acids. The germline V gene encodes CDR1 KGHSH and CDR2 LQKENI. As DNA, the CDR3 is TGTGCCAGCTCACCGTTTAGGGAGGCAGTTGAAGCTTTCTTT. Amino acid sequence: CASSPFREAVEAFF.

This rearrangement joins TRBV2 to TRBJ2-2; TRBD2 might be the D (6 bases). CDR1 is SNHLY, CDR2 FYNNEI, per germline. The CDR3 extends over 14 amino acids. Trimming left V 7 bases short and J 5 bases short, with 14 bases between. CDR3 DNA sequence: TGTGCCAGCAAGGAGGGACCAGAGACCGGGGAGCTGTTTTTT. Translating it yields CASKEGPETGELFF.

Points on this clonotype: This may come from a read error, since a much larger clone is one base off. This chain links TRBV7-9 with TRBJ1-2; D not certain. Germline V CDR1 and CDR2: SEHNR, FQNEAQ (reference sequence). This CDR3 comprises 14 residues. The CDR3 is CASSKSSEASGYAF. The CDR3 nucleotides read TGTGCCAGCAGCAAAAGCTCAGAGGCTAGCGGCTACGCCTTC.

This clonotype was detected only a few times. The chain joins TRBV10-3 to TRBJ2-3; weak D call: TRBD1 (5 bases). Germline V gene data show CDR1 as ENHRY and CDR2 as SYGVKD. The CDR3 has 16 residues. V lost 1 base to trimming and J lost 4 bases, with 15 bases between them. In nucleotides, the CDR3 is TGTGCCATCAGTGAGTTTGTCAGGGCTTCTTCAGATACGCAGTATTTT. Amino acids: CAISEFVRASSDTQYF.

In regard to this clonotype: One end of the junction fails to match germline, which may point to a read error. The chain carries TRBV28 and TRBJ2-7; D remains ambiguous. The CDR3 spans 8 residues. The germline V gene has CDR1 MDHEN and CDR2 SYDVKM. The CDR3 DNA reads TGTGCCAGCAGCTTCGTTTCCTTC. Translated: CASSFVSF.